This TCR beta chain was profiled in a study of graft-versus-host responses after intestinal transplantation. Study summary: Multivisceral, liver-intestinal, or isolated intestinal transplants were received by the recipients. Each recipient received anti-thymocyte globulin induction, then tacrolimus and steroids for about three years. Study-level results: The study found high graft-versus-host to host-versus-graft clonal ratios in allografts of patients with graft-donor T cell macrochimerism. GvH clones appeared in recipient marrow, some first in ileum or blood.

TCRdb keeps only in-frame clones here, not all; method: immunoSEQ multiplex PCR. The table shows roughly 9,600 clones, with around four fifths occurring only once. This clone was seen only a few times. Its antigen is still unknown. This CDR3 is also generated by other DNA sequences in the sample. The starting material, graft tissue, was processed to release intraepithelial and lamina propria lymphocytes. Sample: ileum tissue, taken roughly 450 days after intestinal transplantation. The receptor was isolated from a human patient who received an intestinal transplant, so some T cells may come from the graft donor.

The DNA for the CDR3 is TGTGCCAGCAGCCCGGGCGGACTAGCGGTCCAAGAGACCCAGTACTTC. Its protein is CASSPGGLAVQETQYF. The J gene is TRBJ2-5, the V gene TRBV5-4, with 10 bases that match TRBD2. The CDR3 length is 16 residues. Germline V gene sequence: CDR1 SGHNT, CDR2 YYREEE (reference sequence). With V trimmed by 4 bases and J by 1 base, 7 bases remained unmatched.